This T cell receptor beta chain comes out of a study of T cell repertoires in cytomegalovirus infection (dated by TCRdb to between 2018 and 2021). As for the study more broadly: Donor HLA type was relevant to the analysis, because carriage of CMV infection together with the matching HLA type was indicated by public TCR beta signatures. Overall results and qualifications from the work: The ex vivo response was dominated by HLA-C-restricted CMV-specific TCR beta clonotypes, and the single most frequent clonotype in two of eight donors was supplied by these HLA-C-restricted clonotypes. Cumulative frequency of public TCR beta family members discriminated carriers of CMV infection plus the relevant HLA type in this cohort and an independent roughly 330-donor cohort.

Trimming at the junction amounts to 8 bases on V and 7 bases on J, and the germline ends lie 9 bases apart. The CDR3 measures 11 amino acids from cysteine to phenylalanine. The sequence is cut down to CDR3 DNA, 33 bases in frame from base 1. Sequences SNHLY (CDR1) and FYNNEI (CDR2) are obtained from the germline V gene. This clonotype was counted only a few times. The antigen it recognizes is unknown. No much larger clonotype is one base removed from it; base qualities were not supplied. The reads were generated on an Illumina HiSeq 1500. TCRdb applied fastp at Q25 and MiXCR to the public reads, then kept only in-frame beta chains. Entries are consolidated by CDR3 protein sequence, retaining the most common genes and DNA. The sample includes roughly 600,000 distinct CDR3 sequences, with 20% to 30% observed a single time. Under 8.5% of the sample lies in the top ten.

The sample comprised CD8+ T cells from PBMCs. Rearrangement joined TRBV2 to TRBJ2-4; a tentative D call is TRBD2 (7 bases match). The source is a human donor in good health (CMV status not recorded). Some clones in this sample may be carry-over from other donors' samples. In nucleotide form, the sequence is TGTGCCAGCGGGGGGGCGAACATTCAGTACTTC. Translated, it reads CASGGANIQYF.